Shown below are 12 T cell receptor beta chains from a single sample sequenced in a study of blood T cell repertoires in COVID-19. Produced via immunoSEQ multiplex PCR; TCRdb's table is partial and in-frame only. Among some 180,000 clones listed, 60% to 80% were seen once. Input material: PBMCs or T cells enriched from blood (not recorded which). The receptors originated from a man aged 60 to 75 who had been exposed to COVID-19.

The V gene is TRBV4-3, the J gene TRBJ1-5; D is ambiguous. Trimming removed 1 base at V and 13 bases at J, with 14 bases between. CDR1 is LGHNA and CDR2 is YSLEER in the germline V gene. The length of the CDR3 is 13 residues. The CDR3 DNA sequence: TGCGCCAGCAGCCAAGGTCTTCGGGATACACAGCATTTT. Translating gives CASSQGLRDTQHF.

The rearrangement joins TRBV21-1 to TRBJ2-3; TRBD2, the table's D call, lacks a check against the DNA. TRBV21-1 is reported as a pseudogene. This CDR3 is built from 15 residues. CDR3 in DNA: TGTGCCAGCAGCAAAGCTCGGGAGGGAATAGATACGCAGTATTTT. It translates to CASSKAREGIDTQYF.

V gene TRBV19 combines with J gene TRBJ2-7; TRBD2 aligns across 7 bases. V was clipped by 3 bases and J by 1 base; unmatched bases: 3. CDR1 is LNHDA, CDR2 SQIVND, per germline (reference sequence). This CDR3 spans 14 amino acids. The CDR3 DNA follows: TGTGCCAGTAGTATCGCGGGGGTATCCTACGAGCAGTACTTC. Translation: CASSIAGVSYEQYF.

This clone has just one count. This CDR3 is CASSASTANTEAFF. CDR3 coding DNA: TGTGCCAGCAGCGCCTCGACAGCGAACACTGAAGCTTTCTTT. The rearrangement uses TRBV9 and TRBJ1-1, with a weak D call TRBD1 (5 bases). The CDR3 consists of 14 residues. CDR1 is SGDLS and CDR2 is YYNGEE in the germline V gene. V shed 3 bases and J shed 1 base, with 10 bases lying between them.

This clone was found once. This chain joins TRBV5-1 and TRBJ2-3; possibly TRBD2 for D (6 bases). Per the germline V gene, CDR1 is SGHRS and CDR2 is YFSETQ. This CDR3 is 18 amino acids long. The V and J ends lost 0 bases and 0 bases respectively, with 17 bases between them. The CDR3 region is CASSLGGTQGRSTDTQYF. Here the CDR3 DNA reads TGCGCCAGCAGCTTGGGCGGGACTCAGGGAAGGAGCACAGATACGCAGTATTTT.

The V call is TRBV5-1, the J call TRBJ1-1, with D possibly matching TRBD1 (5 bases). Germline CDR1 and CDR2: SGHRS and YFSETQ. The V end lost 1 base, the J end lost 0 bases, and 10 bases lay between the germline ends. This CDR3 spans 15 amino acids. CDR3 nucleotides: TGCGCCAGCAGCTTGCAGGGTGGGATGAACACTGAAGCTTTCTTT. It encodes CASSLQGGMNTEAFF. Supplemented by reference TRBV5-1 and TRBJ1-1, the full variable domain reads KAGVTQTPRYLIKTRGQQVTLSCSPISGHRSVSWYQQTPGQGLQFLFEYFSETQRNKGNFPGRFSGRQFSNSRSEMNVSTLELGDSALYLCASSLQGGMNTEAFFGQGTRLTVV.

V is TRBV2 and J is TRBJ2-5, with a possible D match to TRBD1 (6 bases). V lost 4 bases to trimming and J lost 5 bases, with 14 bases between them. The CDR3 contains 14 residues. The germline V gene encodes CDR1 SNHLY and CDR2 FYNNEI. CDR3 in DNA: TGTGCCAGCAGTGTAAACAGGGTGCTGGAGACCCAGTACTTC. Protein: CASSVNRVLETQYF.

This clone was counted only a few times. This chain joins TRBV11-2 and TRBJ1-4; 8 nucleotides line up with TRBD1. Per germline, CDR1 SGHAT and CDR2 FQNNGV. With 4 bases clipped from V and 7 bases from J, the junction kept 8 bases outside the gene matches. The CDR3 runs 15 residues. The CDR3 region is CASSSTGGMAEKLFF. DNA for the CDR3: TGTGCCAGCAGCTCCACAGGGGGGATGGCTGAAAAACTGTTTTTT.

This clone was seen a handful of times. The J gene is TRBJ1-2, the V gene TRBV30; D possibly corresponds to TRBD1 (5 bases). Between the trimmed V and J ends, which lost 0 bases and 0 bases, there was a span of 8 bases. Germline CDR1 GTSNPN, CDR2 SVGIG (reference sequence). The CDR3 runs 14 residues. The CDR3 region has the DNA TGTGCCTGGAGTGTCGGGGGAGCTAACTATGGCTACACCTTC. Translation gives CAWSVGGANYGYTF.

As DNA, the CDR3 is TGTGCCTGGGGGACAGTCTACTCCTACGAGCAGTACTTC. It is translated as CAWGTVYSYEQYF. The chain combines TRBV30 with TRBJ2-7; 7 positions match TRBD1. Germline loops: CDR1 GTSNPN, CDR2 SVGIG (reference sequence). V lost 5 bases and J lost 0; bases outside the gene matches: 4. The CDR3 consists of 13 residues.

The V call is TRBV24-1, the J call TRBJ1-5; D not resolved. Germline lookup yields CDR1 KGHDR and CDR2 SFDVKD. V lost 5 bases to trimming and J lost 2 bases, with 12 bases between them. The CDR3 covers 15 residues. CDR3 sequence reads: CATSGRPGGNQPQHF. The CDR3 region has the DNA TGTGCCACCAGTGGACGTCCCGGGGGCAATCAGCCCCAGCATTTT.

The V call is TRBV24-1, the J call TRBJ2-2, with 7 bases fitting TRBD2. The CDR3 extends over 14 amino acids. The germline V gene has CDR1 KGHDR and CDR2 SFDVKD. Trimming cost V 9 bases and J 3 bases; bases outside gene matches: 6. The CDR3 sequence is CATGYGGYTGELFF. For the CDR3, the DNA is TGTGCCACCGGTTACGGGGGGTACACCGGGGAGCTGTTTTTT.